The 20 T cell receptor beta chains in this list originate from one sample, sequenced in a study of technical replicates of blood from a handful of donors. Assay used: immunoSEQ multiplex PCR; TCRdb lists only in-frame clones, some missing. This table has fewer than 85,000 clones, approximately 94% appearing once. Material for sequencing was T cells isolated from PBMCs. These receptors were obtained from a human donor in good health.

The chain is built from TRBV10-3 and TRBJ1-5; TRBD1 agrees at 11 bases. The trim removed 6 bases at V and 0 bases at J, leaving 10 bases unmatched. The CDR3 is made up of 18 amino acids. Looked up from germline, CDR1 is ENHRY and CDR2 is SYGVKD. The CDR3 sequence: CAISKSGTGGDSNQPQHF. The CDR3 DNA follows: TGTGCCATCAGCAAGTCCGGGACAGGGGGAGATAGCAATCAGCCCCAGCATTTT.

The chain recombines TRBV5-6 with TRBJ2-3; 7 positions agree with TRBD2. The V gene's germline CDR1 is SGHDT and CDR2 YYEEEE. J was trimmed by 3 bases and V by 3 bases; bases with no gene match: 7. The CDR3 runs 15 residues. The CDR3 DNA reads TGTGCCAGCAGCTCCTGGGACTACCAGACAGATACGCAGTATTTT. Protein product: CASSSWDYQTDTQYF.

The chain recombines TRBV29-1 with TRBJ1-2, with TRBD1 identical over 8 bases. CDR1 and CDR2 from the germline V gene are SQVTM and ANQGSEA. V shed 6 bases, J shed 5 bases, and the junction held 8 bases outside the gene matches. The CDR3 length is 13 residues. The CDR3 region is CSVFTGTGYGYTF. DNA for the CDR3: TGCAGCGTATTTACCGGGACAGGTTATGGCTACACCTTC.

The rearrangement uses TRBV7-6 and TRBJ2-7; 14 positions match TRBD2. Germline V gene sequence: CDR1 SGHVS, CDR2 FNYEAQ. V dropped 5 bases and J dropped 0; count of bases not matched to a gene: 15. The CDR3 contains 20 residues. The DNA for the CDR3 is TGTGCCAGCAGCCGCCCCAACGGGACTAGCGGGAGTTACAACTCCTACGAGCAGTACTTC. Its translation: CASSRPNGTSGSYNSYEQYF.

This chain links TRBV2 with TRBJ1-1; D may be TRBD1 (6 bases). The CDR3 spans 13 residues. V was cut by 6 bases and J by 4 bases, with 12 bases left in between. Germline CDR1 and CDR2: SNHLY and FYNNEI. CDR3 bases: TGTGCCAGCAGGTACAGGGTAGGCACTGAAGCTTTCTTT. Its translation: CASRYRVGTEAFF.

The chain links TRBV5-1 to TRBJ1-4; D remains unclear. Trimming removed 1 base from V and 4 bases from J, with 8 bases in between. This CDR3 is built from 14 residues. The germline CDR1 and CDR2 sequences are SGHRS and YFSETQ. The DNA of the CDR3 is TGCGCCAGCAGCTTGTACGGGAATAATGAAAAACTGTTTTTT. Amino acids: CASSLYGNNEKLFF.

This chain uses TRBV4-1 with TRBJ1-5, with D possibly being TRBD1 (5 bases). Germline loops: CDR1 MGHRA, CDR2 YSYEKL. Trimming shortened V by 4 bases and J by 3 bases, and 13 bases separated the two germline ends. This CDR3 region has 15 residues. CDR3 residues: CASSPEVGLNQPQHF. DNA of the CDR3: TGCGCCAGCAGCCCAGAAGTGGGGCTCAATCAGCCCCAGCATTTT.

J is TRBJ1-6 and V is TRBV7-9; a weak D match, TRBD1 (6 bases). Germline CDR1 and CDR2: SEHNR and FQNEAQ (reference sequence). Trimming cost V 5 bases and J 2 bases, with 16 bases left between them. This CDR3 is 17 amino acids long. CDR3 DNA: TGTGCCAGCAGCCTGGGGGCAGGGTCCCCCTATAATTCACCCCTCCACTTT. Translated: CASSLGAGSPYNSPLHF.

The genes are TRBV27 and TRBJ2-3; perhaps TRBD1 as D (6 bases). This CDR3 is 14 amino acids long. From germline, CDR1 is MNHEY and CDR2 SMNVEV (reference sequence). Trimming removed 3 bases at V and 4 bases at J, with 11 bases between. The CDR3 region has the DNA TGTGCCAGCAGTTTTCGAGAGGGGGCAGATACGCAGTATTTT. Protein product: CASSFREGADTQYF.

The gene calls are TRBV4-1 and TRBJ2-4, with D perhaps TRBD2 (5 bases). V gave up 4 bases and J gave up 0 bases, with 10 bases separating them. Germline CDR1 and CDR2: MGHRA and YSYEKL. This CDR3 spans 15 amino acids. In DNA form, the CDR3 reads TGCGCCAGCAGCCGGACTGTACTAGCCAAAAACATTCAGTACTTC. Amino acids: CASSRTVLAKNIQYF.

The V and J genes are TRBV19 and TRBJ1-4; 7 positions agree with TRBD1. This CDR3 contains 14 residues. V lost 5 bases to trimming and J lost 5 bases; unmatched junction nucleotides: 5. Germline CDR1 is LNHDA and CDR2 is SQIVND (reference sequence). This chain's CDR3 is CASSAWDRNEKLFF. The CDR3 DNA follows: TGTGCCAGTAGTGCATGGGACAGAAATGAAAAACTGTTTTTT.

V gene TRBV10-1 combines with J gene TRBJ1-1, with D unresolved. Trimming removed 10 bases from V and 1 base from J, with 10 bases in between. Germline assignment: CDR1 WNHNN and CDR2 SYGVQD (reference sequence). CDR3 size: 12 residues. DNA of the CDR3: TGCGCCACCACCGGGTCGAACACTGAAGCTTTCTTT. Encoded protein: CATTGSNTEAFF.

The V call is TRBV15, the J call TRBJ2-7, with 10 bases aligning to TRBD1. The CDR3 extends over 13 amino acids. Trimming cost V 8 bases and J 6 bases; bases outside gene matches: 7. Germline CDR1 is LNHNV and CDR2 is YYDKDF (reference sequence). The CDR3 region has the DNA TGTGCCACCGGCGGGACAGGGGCGGGCGAGCAGTACTTC. Protein product: CATGGTGAGEQYF. Drawing the rest from reference TRBV15 and TRBJ2-7, the complete variable domain is DAMVIQNPRYQVTQFGKPVTLSCSQTLNHNVMYWYQQKSSQAPKLLFHYYDKDFNNEADTPDNFQSRRPNTSFCFLDIRSPGLGDTAMYLCATGGTGAGEQYFGPGTRLTVT.

The chain has TRBV5-1 and TRBJ2-7; D is possibly TRBD1 (5 bases). Germline V CDR1 and CDR2: SGHRS, YFSETQ. This CDR3 spans 13 amino acids. Trimming left V 2 bases short and J 1 base short, with 7 bases between. CDR3 region: CASSLGVSYEQYF. CDR3 in DNA: TGCGCCAGCAGCTTAGGGGTATCCTACGAGCAGTACTTC.

The V and J genes are TRBV2 and TRBJ1-6; D not certain. Germline loops: CDR1 SNHLY, CDR2 FYNNEI. V gave up 5 bases and J gave up 9 bases, with 8 bases separating them. CDR3 size: 12 residues. The chain's CDR3 is CASSLVGSPLHF. In nucleotides, the CDR3 is TGTGCCAGCAGTCTAGTAGGTTCACCCCTCCACTTT. Supplemented by reference TRBV2 and TRBJ1-6, the full variable domain reads EPEVTQTPSHQVTQMGQEVILRCVPISNHLYFYWYRQILGQKVEFLVSFYNNEISEKSEIFDDQFSVERPDGSNFTLKIRSTKLEDSAMYFCASSLVGSPLHFGNGTRLTVT.

This chain links TRBV19 with TRBJ2-7; D may be TRBD1 (5 bases). Germline loops: CDR1 LNHDA, CDR2 SQIVND (reference sequence). The CDR3 covers 13 residues. V shed 3 bases and J shed 3 bases, with 9 bases lying between them. Here the CDR3 reads CASSMTAIYEQYF. The CDR3 nucleotides read TGTGCCAGTAGTATGACAGCTATCTACGAGCAGTACTTC. Supplemented by reference TRBV19 and TRBJ2-7, the full variable domain reads DGGITQSPKYLFRKEGQNVTLSCEQNLNHDAMYWYRQDPGQGLRLIYYSQIVNDFQKGDIAEGYSVSREKKESFPLTVTSAQKNPTAFYLCASSMTAIYEQYFGPGTRLTVT.

CDR3: CATSRATGTGYQPQHF. CDR3 nucleotides: TGTGCCACCAGCAGAGCCACCGGGACAGGGTATCAGCCCCAGCATTTT. The J gene is TRBJ1-5, the V gene TRBV15; 9 nucleotides align to TRBD1. The CDR3 totals 16 residues. The V segment lost 1 base and the J segment 5 bases; nucleotides outside the gene matches: 6. CDR1 LNHNV and CDR2 YYDKDF come from the germline V gene (reference sequence).

The gene calls are TRBV6-5 and TRBJ2-7; tentatively, D is TRBD1 (6 bases). CDR1 MNHEY and CDR2 SVGAGI come from the germline V gene. The CDR3 sequence is 13 residues long. Trimming shortened V by 11 bases and J by 6 bases, and 20 bases separated the two germline ends. This CDR3 reads CAATAGVFAEQYF. The CDR3 DNA reads as TGTGCCGCCACCGCAGGGGTTTTCGCCGAGCAGTACTTC.

This chain uses TRBV6-5 with TRBJ1-2, with a weak D call TRBD1 (5 bases). CDR1 is MNHEY and CDR2 is SVGAGI in the germline V gene. The V and J ends lost 0 bases and 4 bases respectively, with 15 bases between them. The CDR3 totals 16 residues. DNA for the CDR3: TGTGCCAGCAGTTACTCTGGGGGGTCAAGCCGCTATGGCTACACCTTC. This codes for CASSYSGGSSRYGYTF.

The CDR3, as DNA: TGTGCCAGCAGTTCCCCCCGGCAGGGAATCATCCTCTATGGCTACACCTTC. Its translation: CASSSPRQGIILYGYTF. This chain connects TRBV28 to TRBJ1-2; a possible D gene is TRBD1 (5 bases). CDR1 and CDR2 (germline): MDHEN, SYDVKM. This CDR3 contains 17 residues. V lost 4 bases to trimming and J lost 4 bases, with 22 bases between them.